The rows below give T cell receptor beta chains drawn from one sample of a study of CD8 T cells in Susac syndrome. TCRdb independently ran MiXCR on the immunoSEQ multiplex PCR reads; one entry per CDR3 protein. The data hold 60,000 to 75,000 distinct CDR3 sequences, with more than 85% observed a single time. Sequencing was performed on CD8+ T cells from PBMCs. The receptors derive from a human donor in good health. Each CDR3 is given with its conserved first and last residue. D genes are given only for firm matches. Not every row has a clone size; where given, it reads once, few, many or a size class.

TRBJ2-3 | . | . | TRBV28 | CASSLLQGGGAYF | TGTGCCAGCAGTTTACTTCAGGGAGGTGGAGCGTATTTT
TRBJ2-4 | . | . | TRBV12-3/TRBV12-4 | CASSPAETLAKNIQYF | TGTGCCAGCAGCCCAGCGGAGACCCTAGCCAAAAACATTCAGTACTTC
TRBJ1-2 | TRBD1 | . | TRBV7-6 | CASSLEDRGDGYTF | TGTGCCAGCAGCTTAGAAGACAGGGGGGATGGCTACACCTTC
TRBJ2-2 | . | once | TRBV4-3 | CASSQDRQNTGELFF | TGCGCCAGCAGCCAAGACAGGCAGAACACCGGGGAGCTGTTTTTT
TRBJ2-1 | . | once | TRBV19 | CASSMTGTYNEQFF | TGTGCCAGTAGTATGACAGGCACCTACAATGAGCAGTTCTTC
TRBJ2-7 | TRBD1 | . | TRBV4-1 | CASSQDLGQLYEQYF | TGCGCCAGCAGCCAAGATTTGGGACAGCTTTACGAGCAGTACTTC
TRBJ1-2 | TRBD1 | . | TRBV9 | CASSDEGAYGYTF | TGTGCCAGCAGCGATGAGGGGGCCTATGGCTACACCTTC
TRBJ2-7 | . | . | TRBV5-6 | CASSVGQINEQYF | TGTGCCAGCAGCGTAGGACAGATTAACGAGCAGTACTTC
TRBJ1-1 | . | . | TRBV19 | CASSMGLAAEAFF | TGTGCCAGTAGTATGGGACTCGCCGCTGAAGCTTTCTTT
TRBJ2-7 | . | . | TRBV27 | CASSLSGEGRSTKYF | TGTGCCAGCAGTTTATCGGGAGAGGGACGATCGACTAAGTACTTC
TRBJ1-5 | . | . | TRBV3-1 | CASSQAGQRNQPQHF | TGTGCCAGCAGCCAAGCGGGACAAAGGAATCAGCCCCAGCATTTT
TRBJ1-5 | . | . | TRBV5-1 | CASSPSGSNQPQHF | TGCGCCAGCAGCCCGTCCGGAAGCAATCAGCCCCAGCATTTT
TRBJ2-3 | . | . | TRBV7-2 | CASSPWRGDTQYF | TGTGCCAGCAGCCCCTGGAGGGGAGATACGCAGTATTTT
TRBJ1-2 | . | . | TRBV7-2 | CASSPHRVDGYTF | TGTGCCAGCAGCCCCCACAGGGTTGATGGCTACACCTTC
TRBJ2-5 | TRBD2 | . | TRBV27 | CASSLSIAGIQETQYF | TGTGCCAGCAGTTTATCGATAGCGGGGATCCAAGAGACCCAGTACTTC
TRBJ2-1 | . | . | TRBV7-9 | CASSLWPRRYNEQFF | TGTGCCAGCAGCTTGTGGCCTAGGAGGTACAATGAGCAGTTCTTC
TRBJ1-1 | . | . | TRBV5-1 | CASSLGSTGTEAFF | TGCGCCAGCAGCTTGGGCTCGACGGGCACTGAAGCTTTCTTT
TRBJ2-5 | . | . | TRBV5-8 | CASRGEVAPKPFETQYF | TGTGCCAGCAGGGGTGAGGTAGCCCCGAAACCCTTTGAGACCCAGTACTTC
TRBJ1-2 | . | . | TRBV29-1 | CSVGQGYGYTF | TGCAGCGTTGGGCAGGGCTATGGCTACACCTTC
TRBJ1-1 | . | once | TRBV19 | CASRGPEAFF | TGTGCCAGTAGAGGACCTGAAGCTTTCTTT
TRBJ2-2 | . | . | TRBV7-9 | CASIAQEGLNTGELFF | TGTGCCAGCATCGCCCAGGAGGGCTTGAACACCGGGGAGCTGTTTTTT
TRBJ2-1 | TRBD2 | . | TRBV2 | CASNGLAGTNEQFF | TGTGCCAGCAACGGACTAGCGGGGACCAATGAGCAGTTCTTC
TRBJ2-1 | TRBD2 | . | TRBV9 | CASSVGGGHNEQFF | TGTGCCAGCAGCGTAGGCGGGGGTCACAATGAGCAGTTCTTC
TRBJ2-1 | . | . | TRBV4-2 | CASSQEKVNEQFF | TGTGCCAGCAGCCAAGAAAAGGTGAATGAGCAGTTCTTC
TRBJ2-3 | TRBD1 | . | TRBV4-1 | CASSQEENRGWVPDTQYF | TGCGCCAGCAGCCAAGAGGAGAACAGGGGATGGGTACCAGATACGCAGTATTTT
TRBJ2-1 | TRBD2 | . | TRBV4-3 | CASSQALAVNEQFF | TGCGCCAGCAGCCAAGCACTAGCGGTAAATGAGCAGTTCTTC
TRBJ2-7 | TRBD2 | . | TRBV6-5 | CASSYSGTSVSDEQYF | TGTGCCAGCAGTTACTCGGGGACTAGCGTGAGTGACGAGCAGTACTTC
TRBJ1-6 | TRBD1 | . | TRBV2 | CASTEGGTVDNSPLHF | TGTGCCAGCACCGAAGGGGGGACAGTAGATAATTCACCCCTCCACTTT
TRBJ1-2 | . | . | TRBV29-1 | CSVVGRNGYTF | TGCAGCGTAGTAGGGAGGAATGGCTACACCTTC
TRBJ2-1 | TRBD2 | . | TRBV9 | CASSAFSGGAAEQFF | TGTGCCAGCAGCGCTTTCAGCGGGGGGGCTGCTGAGCAGTTCTTC
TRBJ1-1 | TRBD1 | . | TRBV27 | CASRQGPVNTEAFF | TGTGCCAGCAGACAGGGGCCCGTGAACACTGAAGCTTTCTTT
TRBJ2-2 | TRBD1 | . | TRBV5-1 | CASSFDRGLDRELFF | TGCGCCAGCAGCTTTGACAGGGGCCTTGACCGGGAGCTGTTTTTT
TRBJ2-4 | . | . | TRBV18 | CASSLTELAKNIQYF | TGTGCCAGCTCACTGACAGAGCTAGCCAAAAACATTCAGTACTTC
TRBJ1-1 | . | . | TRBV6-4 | CASREGVRTEAFF | TGTGCCAGCAGGGAAGGGGTCCGCACTGAAGCTTTCTTT
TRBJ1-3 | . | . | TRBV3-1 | CASSQERGAGNTIYF | TGTGCCAGCAGCCAAGAGAGGGGGGCTGGAAACACCATATATTTT
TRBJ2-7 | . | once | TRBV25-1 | CASSVSGLSYEQYF | TGTGCCAGCAGTGTGTCGGGCTTAAGCTACGAGCAGTACTTC
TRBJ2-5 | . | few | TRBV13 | CASSAEREETQYF | TGTGCCAGCAGCGCCGAGCGGGAAGAGACCCAGTACTTC
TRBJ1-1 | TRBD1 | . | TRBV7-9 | CASSPDRGPNTEAFF | TGTGCCAGCAGCCCAGACAGGGGGCCGAACACTGAAGCTTTCTTT
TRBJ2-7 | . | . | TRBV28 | CASSFMGDTSSYEQYF | TGTGCCAGCAGTTTTATGGGGGACACAAGTTCCTACGAGCAGTACTTC